One sample yielded the 4 T cell receptor beta chains listed below, sequenced in a study of T cell clonality in common variable immunodeficiency. The assay was immunoSEQ multiplex PCR, and TCRdb's table has in-frame clones only and misses some. The sample shows about 35,000 clones, none of them appearing just once. What was sequenced was peripheral blood mononuclear cells. These receptors all stem from a person between 18 and 75 years old in good health.

This clone has ten or more counts. The read halts 3 residues ahead of the CDR3 end, with the missing end drawn from the germline J gene. The rearrangement links TRBV2 to TRBJ2-5; D call uncertain. The CDR3 is made up of 12 amino acids. Per germline, CDR1 SNHLY and CDR2 FYNNEI. V was shortened by 8 bases and J by 7 bases, with 14 bases between the two germline ends. The CDR3 spells CASERQAATQYF. The CDR3 bases that were read are TGTGCCAGCGAAAGACAAGCAGCGACC.

This clone was picked up many times. The CDR3 is cut off 3 residues early in the read; its end comes from the germline J gene. The chain links TRBV5-4 to TRBJ2-6; 9 bases are a match to TRBD2. Germline CDR1 and CDR2: SGHNT and YYREEE (reference sequence). Trimming removed 9 bases from V and 1 base from J; junction bases left unmatched: 8. The CDR3 covers 16 residues. The CDR3 protein is CAIISGRRSGANVLTF. The CDR3 bases that were read are TGTGCCATCATAAGCGGGAGGAGATCTGGGGCCAACGTC.

This clone was seen ten or more times. The CDR3 goes on 3 residues after the read ends, and that part is filled in from the germline J gene. V and J are TRBV29-1 and TRBJ2-2; the match to TRBD2 covers 7 bases. The germline CDR1 and CDR2 sequences are SQVTM and ANQGSEA. The CDR3 has 15 residues. V trimming: 0 bases; J trimming: 4 bases; junction bases outside the gene matches: 5. The CDR3: CSVEEGGDGTGELFF. The sequenced part of the CDR3 DNA is TGCAGCGTTGAAGAGGGGGGGGACGGCACCGGGGAG.

This clone occurred many times. The sequenced fragment ends 3 residues before the CDR3 boundary, so the rest is inferred from the germline J gene. This chain joins TRBV19 and TRBJ2-7, with TRBD2 matching 9 bases. CDR1 is LNHDA, CDR2 SQIVND, per germline (reference sequence). The length of the CDR3 is 14 residues. The V segment lost 9 bases and the J segment 3 bases; nucleotides outside the gene matches: 9. CDR3 loop: CASRAGGGGYEQYF. The covered CDR3 bases are TGTGCCAGCCGAGCGGGAGGAGGTGGCTACGAG.